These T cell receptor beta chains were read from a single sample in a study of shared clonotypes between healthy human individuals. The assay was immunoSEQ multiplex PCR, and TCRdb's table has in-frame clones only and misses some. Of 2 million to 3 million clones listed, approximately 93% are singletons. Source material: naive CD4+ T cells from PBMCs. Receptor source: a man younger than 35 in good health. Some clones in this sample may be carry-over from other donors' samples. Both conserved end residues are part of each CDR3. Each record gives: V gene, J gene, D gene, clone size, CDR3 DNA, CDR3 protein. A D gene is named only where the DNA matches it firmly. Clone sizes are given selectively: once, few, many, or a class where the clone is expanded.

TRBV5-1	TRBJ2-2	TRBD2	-	TGCGCCAGCAGCATGGGACTAGCCGACACCGGGGAGCTGTTTTTT	CASSMGLADTGELFF
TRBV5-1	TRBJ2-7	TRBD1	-	TGCGCCAGCAGCCCGGACAGGGAAAAAAGGGCCACGGGCTACGAGCAGTACTTC	CASSPDREKRATGYEQYF
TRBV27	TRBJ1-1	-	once	TGTGCCAGCAGTTTATCGAGGCAACTCCGACAAGCTTTCTTT	CASSLSRQLRQAFF
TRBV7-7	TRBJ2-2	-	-	TGTGCCAGCAGCCCTGGACCCGGCGGGGAGCTGTTTTTT	CASSPGPGGELFF
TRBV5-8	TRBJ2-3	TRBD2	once	TGTGCCAGCAGCGGACTAGCGGGGGCCCTTACGCAGTATTTT	CASSGLAGALTQYF
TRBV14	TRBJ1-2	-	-	TGTGCCAGCAGCCGTACAATCCCTTATGGCTACACCTTC	CASSRTIPYGYTF
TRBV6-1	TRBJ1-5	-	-	TGTGCCAGCAGTGAGGGGGGGTTTCAGCCCCAGCATTTT	CASSEGGFQPQHF
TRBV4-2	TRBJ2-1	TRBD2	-	TGTGCCAGCAGCCAAGATCTTGGGGCGGGGGGCGGTTACAATGAGCAGTTCTTC	CASSQDLGAGGGYNEQFF
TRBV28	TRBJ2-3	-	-	TGTGCCAGCAGCTTCGGAGGTGTCGGGGATACGCAGTATTTT	CASSFGGVGDTQYF
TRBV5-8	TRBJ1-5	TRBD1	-	TGTGCCAGCAGCACCGGACAGGGCGGCCTTCAGCCCCAGCATTTT	CASSTGQGGLQPQHF
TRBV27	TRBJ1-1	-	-	TGTGCCGCCAGCACAAAGGGCAACACTGAAGCTTTCTTT	CAASTKGNTEAFF
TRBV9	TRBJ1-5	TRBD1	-	TGTGCCAGCAGTGACAGGGGTGGGAATCAGCCCCAGCATTTT	CASSDRGGNQPQHF
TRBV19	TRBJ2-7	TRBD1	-	TGTGCCAGTAGGAACACAGGGGGCTCTTACGAGCAGTACTTC	CASRNTGGSYEQYF
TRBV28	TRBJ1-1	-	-	TGTGCCAGCAGTTCCAGGGAGGGCACTGAAGCTTTCTTT	CASSSREGTEAFF
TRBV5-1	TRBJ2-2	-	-	TGCGCCAGCAGCTTTGGGACCAGGTCGAACACCGGGGAGCTGTTTTTT	CASSFGTRSNTGELFF
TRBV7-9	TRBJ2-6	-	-	TGTGCATTGAAGGACCCAGAGGGTCCATCTGGGGCCAACGTCCTGACTTTC	CALKDPEGPSGANVLTF
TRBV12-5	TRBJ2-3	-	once	TGTGCTAGTGGTGGGAGCGGCACAGATACGCAGTATTTT	CASGGSGTDTQYF
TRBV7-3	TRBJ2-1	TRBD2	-	TGTGCCAGCAGCGCCCAACTAGCGGTCCCGCCCCCGTTCTTC	CASSAQLAVPPPFF
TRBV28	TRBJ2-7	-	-	TGTGCCAGCACCCCGGTGGCATACAGACCCCATTACGAGCAGTACTTC	CASTPVAYRPHYEQYF
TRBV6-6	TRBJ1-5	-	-	TGTGCCAGCAGCCCCGGGGGGTTGGGGGGGCCCCAGCATTTT	CASSPGGLGGPQHF
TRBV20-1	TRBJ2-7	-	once	TGCAGTGCAATCACGATGGAGCAGTACTTC	CSAITMEQYF
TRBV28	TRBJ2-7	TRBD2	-	TGTGCCAGCAGTCTCCCCGCAGCGGGAGCCTCCTACGAGCAGTACTTC	CASSLPAAGASYEQYF
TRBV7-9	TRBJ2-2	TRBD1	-	TGTGCCAGCAGCTCCGGGACAGGTGTGAACACCGGGGAGCTGTTTTTT	CASSSGTGVNTGELFF
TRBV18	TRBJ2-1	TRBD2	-	TGTGCCAGCTCAGCTAGCGGGCCCGGGGGAGGCAATGAGCAGTTCTTC	CASSASGPGGGNEQFF
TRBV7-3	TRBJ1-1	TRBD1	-	TGTGCCAGCAGCACGACAGGGAGGAACACTGAAGCTTTCTTT	CASSTTGRNTEAFF
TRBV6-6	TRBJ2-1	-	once	TGTGCCAGCAGCCCCCGGTTTGGGGAGGCCTACAATGAGCAGTTCTTC	CASSPRFGEAYNEQFF
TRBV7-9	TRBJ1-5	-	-	TGTGCCAGCAGCTCGGGGCCAGGGACACCCCAGCATTTT	CASSSGPGTPQHF
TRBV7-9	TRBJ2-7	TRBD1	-	TGTGCCAGCAGCGGGGTAGGACAGGGGGTTCCCTACGAGCAGTACTTC	CASSGVGQGVPYEQYF
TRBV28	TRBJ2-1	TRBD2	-	TGTGCCAGCAGGACAAACATAGCGGGCCCTGAGGTATCCTACAATGAGCAGTTCTTC	CASRTNIAGPEVSYNEQFF
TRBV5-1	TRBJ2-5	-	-	TGCGCCAGCAATCGAGGGGGAGGATTCGAAGAGACCCAGTACTTC	CASNRGGGFEETQYF
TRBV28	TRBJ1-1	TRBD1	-	TGTGCCAGCAGTCCAGGGGGGGCTTTCTTT	CASSPGGAFF
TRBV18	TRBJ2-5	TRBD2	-	TGTGCCAGCTGCCGACTAGCGGGAGGCCAAGAGACCCAGTACTTC	CASCRLAGGQETQYF
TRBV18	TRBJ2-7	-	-	TGTGCCAGCTCCGAAATAGCGTTGGAGGACTCGCAGTACTTC	CASSEIALEDSQYF
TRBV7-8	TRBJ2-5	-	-	TGTGCCAGCAGCTTAGATTTGGGCCGGGGGGAGACCCAGTACTTC	CASSLDLGRGETQYF
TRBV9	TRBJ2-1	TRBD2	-	TGTGCCAGCAGGGCCGACAGACTAGCGGGAGGAGATGAGCAGTTCTTC	CASRADRLAGGDEQFF
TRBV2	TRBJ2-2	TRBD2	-	TGTGCCAGCAGTGATCCCCCCCGACTAGCGGCGAACACCGGGGAGCTGTTTTTT	CASSDPPRLAANTGELFF
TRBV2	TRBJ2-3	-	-	TGTGCCAGCAGTGCTCAGCCGGATACGCAGTATTTT	CASSAQPDTQYF
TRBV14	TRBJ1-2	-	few	TGTGCCAGCAGCCAAGATACGGCCTATGGCTACACCTTC	CASSQDTAYGYTF
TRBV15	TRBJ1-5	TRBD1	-	TGTGCCACCAGCAGCGAGGACAGGGAAAGAGGTCCCCAGCATTTT	CATSSEDRERGPQHF
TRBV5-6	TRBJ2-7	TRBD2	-	TGTGCCAGCAGCCTCGCTAGTCCCGGGACTAGCTCCTACGAGCAGTACTTC	CASSLASPGTSSYEQYF
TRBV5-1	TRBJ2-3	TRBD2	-	TGCGCCAGCACTCCCGGGACTAGCGGCACAGATACGCAGTATTTT	CASTPGTSGTDTQYF
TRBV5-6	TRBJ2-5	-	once	TGTGCCAGCAGTGGACAGATCCAAGAGACCCAGTACTTC	CASSGQIQETQYF
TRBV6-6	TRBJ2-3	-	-	TGTGCCAGCAGTTATCCGGGAGCAGATACGCAGTATTTT	CASSYPGADTQYF
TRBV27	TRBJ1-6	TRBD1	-	TGTGCCAGCAGGAACAGGGGGCATTCACCCCTCCACTTT	CASRNRGHSPLHF
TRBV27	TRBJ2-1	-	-	TGTGCCAGCAGTTCCCCACTAGAGTACAATGAGCAGTTCTTC	CASSSPLEYNEQFF
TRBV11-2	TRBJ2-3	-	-	TGTGCCAGCAGCTCCCGGACCACAGATACGCAGTATTTT	CASSSRTTDTQYF
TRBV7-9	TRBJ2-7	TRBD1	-	TGTGCCAGCAGCTTGGTCCGGGACAGGGGGAACGAGCAGTACTTC	CASSLVRDRGNEQYF
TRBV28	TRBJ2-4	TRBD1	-	TGTGCCAGCAGTGACCCCGGGACAGACAAAAACATTCAGTACTTC	CASSDPGTDKNIQYF
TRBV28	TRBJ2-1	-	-	TGTGCCAGCAGTTCCCCCTGGACTCCCCACTCCTACAATGAGCAGTTCTTC	CASSSPWTPHSYNEQFF
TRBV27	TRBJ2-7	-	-	TGTGCCAGCAGTTTACTTTCTCCCCCTTACGAGCAGTACTTC	CASSLLSPPYEQYF
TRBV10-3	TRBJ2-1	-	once	TGTGCCATCAGAGGCAGGGGACGTGAGCAGTTCTTC	CAIRGRGREQFF
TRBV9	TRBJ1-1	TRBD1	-	TGTGCCAGCAGCACACGACAGGGCGGCGGTACTGAAGCTTTCTTT	CASSTRQGGGTEAFF
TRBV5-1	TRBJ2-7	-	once	TGCGCCAGCAGCTTCCCCCAGTCCTACGAGCAGTACTTC	CASSFPQSYEQYF
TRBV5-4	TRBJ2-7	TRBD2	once	TGTGCCAGCAGCACAAGCGGGAGCCAACCCCGCGAGCAGTACTTC	CASSTSGSQPREQYF